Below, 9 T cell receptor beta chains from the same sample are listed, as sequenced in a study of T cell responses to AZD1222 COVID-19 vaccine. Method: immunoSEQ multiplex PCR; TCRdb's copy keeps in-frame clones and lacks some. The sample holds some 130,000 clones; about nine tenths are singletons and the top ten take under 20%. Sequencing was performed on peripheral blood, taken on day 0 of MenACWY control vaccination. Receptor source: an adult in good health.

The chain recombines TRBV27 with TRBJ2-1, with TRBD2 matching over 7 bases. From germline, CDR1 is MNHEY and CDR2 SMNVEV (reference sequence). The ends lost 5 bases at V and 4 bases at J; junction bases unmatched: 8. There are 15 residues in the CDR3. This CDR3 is CASSIAGRSYNEQFF. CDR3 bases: TGTGCCAGCAGTATAGCGGGCCGATCTTACAATGAGCAGTTCTTC.

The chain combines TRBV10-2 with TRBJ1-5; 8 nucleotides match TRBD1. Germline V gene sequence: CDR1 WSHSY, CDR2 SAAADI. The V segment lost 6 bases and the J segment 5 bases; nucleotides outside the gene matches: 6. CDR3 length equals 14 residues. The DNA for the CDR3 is TGCGCCAGCAGGGGGACAGGACTTGATCAGCCCCAGCATTTT. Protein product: CASRGTGLDQPQHF.

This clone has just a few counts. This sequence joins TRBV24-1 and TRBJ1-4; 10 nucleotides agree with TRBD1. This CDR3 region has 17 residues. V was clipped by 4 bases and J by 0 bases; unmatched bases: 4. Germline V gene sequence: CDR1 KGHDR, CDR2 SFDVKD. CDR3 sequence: CATSDPGQGTTNEKLFF. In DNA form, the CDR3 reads TGTGCCACCAGTGACCCGGGACAGGGGACAACTAATGAAAAACTGTTTTTT.

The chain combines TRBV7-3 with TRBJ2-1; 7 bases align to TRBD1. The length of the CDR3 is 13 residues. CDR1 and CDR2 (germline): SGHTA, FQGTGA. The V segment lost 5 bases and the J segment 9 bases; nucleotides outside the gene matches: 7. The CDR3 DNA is TGTGCCAGCAGCCCCACGGGGACAGCTGAGCAGTTCTTC. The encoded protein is CASSPTGTAEQFF.

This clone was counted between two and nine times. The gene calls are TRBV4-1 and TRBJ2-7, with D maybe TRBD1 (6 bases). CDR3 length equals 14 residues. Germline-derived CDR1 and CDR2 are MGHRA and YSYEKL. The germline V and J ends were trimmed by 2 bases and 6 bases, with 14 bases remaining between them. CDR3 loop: CASSQSTLRGEQYF. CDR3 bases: TGCGCCAGCAGCCAATCGACTCTCAGGGGCGAGCAGTACTTC.

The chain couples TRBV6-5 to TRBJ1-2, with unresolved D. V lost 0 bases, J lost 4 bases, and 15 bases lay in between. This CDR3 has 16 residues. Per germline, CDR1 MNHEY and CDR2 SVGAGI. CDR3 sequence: CASSYSTTLPLYGYTF. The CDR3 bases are TGTGCCAGCAGTTACTCGACCACACTTCCCCTCTATGGCTACACCTTC.

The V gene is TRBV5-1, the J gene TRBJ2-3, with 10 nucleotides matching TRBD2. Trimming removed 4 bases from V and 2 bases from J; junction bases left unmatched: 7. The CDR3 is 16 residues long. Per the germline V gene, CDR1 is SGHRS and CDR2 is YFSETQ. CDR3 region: CASSLRTSGYTDTQYF. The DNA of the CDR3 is TGCGCCAGCAGCCTCCGGACTAGCGGTTACACAGATACGCAGTATTTT.

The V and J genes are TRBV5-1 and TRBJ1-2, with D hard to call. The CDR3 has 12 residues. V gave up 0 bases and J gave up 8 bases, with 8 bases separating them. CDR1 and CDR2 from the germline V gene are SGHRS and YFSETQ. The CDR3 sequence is CASSLAGEGYTF. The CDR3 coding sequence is TGCGCCAGCAGCTTGGCCGGAGAAGGCTACACCTTC.

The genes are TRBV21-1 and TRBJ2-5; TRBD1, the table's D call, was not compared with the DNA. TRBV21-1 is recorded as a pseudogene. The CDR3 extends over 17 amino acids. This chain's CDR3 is CASILWGQGCTLETQYF. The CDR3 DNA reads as TGTGCCAGCATCCTGTGGGGACAGGGATGTACGTTGGAGACCCAGTACTTC.